Each of the 32 T cell receptor beta chains below was sequenced from the same sample in a study of CD8 T cells in Susac syndrome. RNA amounts of roughly 0.45 to 1 ug underwent reverse transcription with random hexamers. Using its own MiXCR run on the immunoSEQ multiplex PCR reads, TCRdb lists one record per CDR3 protein. In the table there are approximately 150,000 distinct CDR3 sequences, 85% to 95% of which are singletons. The source material was CD4+ T cells from PBMCs. The receptors here all came from a human donor with multiple sclerosis.

Only one count was recorded for this clonotype. The chain employs TRBV12-3 or TRBV12-4 and TRBJ1-1; perhaps TRBD1 as D (6 bases). V was trimmed by 5 bases and J by 3 bases, leaving 13 bases between them. The CDR3 extends over 14 amino acids. The CDR3 is CASSPSGGYTEAFF. The CDR3 coding sequence is TGTGCCAGCAGTCCAAGCGGGGGCTACACTGAAGCTTTCTTT.

This sequence joins TRBV29-1 and TRBJ2-3, with 8 bases lining up with TRBD2. This CDR3 is built from 15 residues. The V gene's germline CDR1 is SQVTM and CDR2 ANQGSEA. The V gene end was trimmed by 4 bases and the J gene end by 0 bases; junction bases not matched to a gene: 6. CDR3 region: CSVVGGGMSTDTQYF. CDR3 DNA sequence: TGCAGCGTTGTAGGCGGGGGGATGAGCACAGATACGCAGTATTTT.

The CDR3 DNA sequence: TGTGCCAGCAGCTTAAGGCCGACAGAAACAAATTCACCCCTCCACTTT. Translated, it gives CASSLRPTETNSPLHF. The chain employs TRBV7-2 and TRBJ1-6, with a tentative D call TRBD1 (5 bases). CDR1 is SGHTA and CDR2 is FQGNSA in the germline V gene. The CDR3 has 16 amino acids. V lost 2 bases and J 7 bases, leaving 15 bases between the germline ends.

The chain couples TRBV15 to TRBJ1-5; D possibly corresponds to TRBD1 (5 bases). CDR1 and CDR2 (germline): LNHNV, YYDKDF (reference sequence). V lost 4 bases, J lost 5 bases, and 15 bases lay in between. The CDR3 has 15 residues. The CDR3 loop reads CATSTDRGADQPQHF. The CDR3, as DNA: TGTGCCACCAGCACTGATAGGGGCGCGGATCAGCCCCAGCATTTT.

The rearrangement uses TRBV4-1 and TRBJ2-1, with 10 bases aligning to TRBD2. The CDR3 runs to 19 residues. Germline assignment: CDR1 MGHRA and CDR2 YSYEKL. With 0 bases clipped from V and 5 bases from J, the junction kept 13 bases outside the gene matches. CDR3 in amino acids: CASSQDPTSGRAEDNEQFF. The DNA for the CDR3 is TGCGCCAGCAGCCAAGATCCAACGAGCGGGAGGGCCGAGGACAATGAGCAGTTCTTC.

The CDR3 reads CASSFGGKDGYTF. In nucleotides, the CDR3 is TGTGCCAGCAGTTTTGGGGGGAAGGATGGCTACACCTTC. This chain joins TRBV12-3 or TRBV12-4 and TRBJ1-2, with D tentatively TRBD1 (5 bases). The CDR3 length is 13 residues. The germline V and J ends were trimmed by 3 bases and 6 bases, with 11 bases remaining between them.

V is TRBV5-1 and J is TRBJ2-7; D gene uncertain. CDR3 length: 14 amino acids. Germline-derived CDR1 and CDR2 are SGHRS and YFSETQ. V shed 0 bases and J shed 5 bases, with 12 bases lying between them. CDR3 region: CASSLVGSSHEQYF. In DNA, the CDR3 is TGCGCCAGCAGCTTGGTGGGTAGTAGCCACGAGCAGTACTTC. The entire variable domain, with the rest obtained from reference TRBV5-1 and TRBJ2-7, is as follows: KAGVTQTPRYLIKTRGQQVTLSCSPISGHRSVSWYQQTPGQGLQFLFEYFSETQRNKGNFPGRFSGRQFSNSRSEMNVSTLELGDSALYLCASSLVGSSHEQYFGPGTRLTVT.

CDR3 sequence (DNA): TGTGCCAGCAGTTCCGGGACAGGGTACTATGGCTACACCTTC. This translates into CASSSGTGYYGYTF. This chain connects TRBV27 to TRBJ1-2; 9 bases are a match to TRBD1. V was pared by 4 bases and J by 3 bases, with 3 bases of the junction left unmatched. The CDR3 is 14 residues long. Per germline, CDR1 MNHEY and CDR2 SMNVEV (reference sequence).

The chain uses TRBV18 and TRBJ1-1; 9 bases line up with TRBD1. There are 13 residues in the CDR3. Germline V gives CDR1 KGHSH, CDR2 LQKENI. The J segment lost 10 bases and the V segment lost 8 bases, leaving 11 bases of the junction unmatched. CDR3 in amino acids: CASHASGTGLAFF. The DNA of the CDR3 is TGTGCCAGCCACGCGTCTGGGACAGGGCTAGCTTTCTTT.

V gene TRBV30 combines with J gene TRBJ1-4; no definite D call. Germline loops: CDR1 GTSNPN, CDR2 SVGIG (reference sequence). CDR3 length equals 11 residues. The CDR3, as DNA: TGTGCTCATCAAATTGAGGGAAAACTGTTTTTT. This translates into CAHQIEGKLFF. The complete variable domain, with remaining parts taken from reference TRBV30 and TRBJ1-4, reads SQTIHQWPATLVQPVGSPLSLECTVEGTSNPNLYWYRQAAGRGLQLLFYSVGIGQISSEVPQNLSASRPQDRQFILSSKKLLLSDSGFYLCAHQIEGKLFFGSGTQLSVL.

In its sample, this clonotype was seen a few times. This rearrangement joins TRBV3-1 to TRBJ2-2; D unclear. Trimming stripped 3 bases from V and 0 bases from J, with 11 bases between. Germline lookup yields CDR1 LGHDT and CDR2 YNNKEL (reference sequence). There are 16 residues in the CDR3. In nucleotides, the CDR3 is TGTGCCAGCAGCCATCACGGATCAGCGAACACCGGGGAGCTGTTTTTT. Protein product: CASSHHGSANTGELFF.

V is TRBV19 and J is TRBJ2-4, with D perhaps TRBD1 (6 bases). Trimming took off 8 bases at V and 1 base at J, with 15 bases between the two ends. Germline V gene sequence: CDR1 LNHDA, CDR2 SQIVND (reference sequence). This CDR3 has 15 residues. The CDR3 nucleotides read TGTGCCAGTCATCAGACAGGTACCGCCAAAAACATTCAGTACTTC. This translates into CASHQTGTAKNIQYF.

This chain links TRBV18 with TRBJ2-1; 10 bases map to TRBD1. The V gene end was trimmed by 6 bases and the J gene end by 8 bases; junction bases not matched to a gene: 10. The CDR3 consists of 15 residues. The germline V gene has CDR1 KGHSH and CDR2 LQKENI. The CDR3 is CASSRQGAPSDEQFF. The CDR3 nucleotides are TGTGCCAGCTCCCGACAGGGGGCCCCATCGGATGAGCAGTTCTTC.

The chain joins TRBV27 to TRBJ2-7; 7 nucleotides align to TRBD1. In germline, CDR1 is MNHEY, CDR2 SMNVEV (reference sequence). Unmatched junction bases numbered 4, after V lost 3 bases and J lost 5 bases. This CDR3 comprises 13 residues. The CDR3 bases are TGTGCCAGCAGTTTCCGACAGGGCCACGAGCAGTACTTC. This translates into CASSFRQGHEQYF.

This chain joins TRBV9 and TRBJ2-7; maybe TRBD2 (6 bases). The CDR3 is made up of 15 amino acids. Germline values: CDR1 SGDLS, CDR2 YYNGEE. Trimming removed 0 bases from V and 0 bases from J, with 10 bases in between. This CDR3 is CASSVGPRDSYEQYF. The CDR3 DNA reads TGTGCCAGCAGCGTAGGCCCGCGGGACTCCTACGAGCAGTACTTC.

The chain has TRBV18 and TRBJ2-1; TRBD1 aligns across 12 bases. The germline CDR1 and CDR2 sequences are KGHSH and LQKENI. This CDR3 spans 15 amino acids. J was trimmed by 9 bases and V by 5 bases; bases with no gene match: 8. The CDR3 protein is CASSARDRGPIEQFF. The CDR3 bases are TGTGCCAGCTCAGCCCGGGACAGGGGGCCTATTGAGCAGTTCTTC.

The J gene is TRBJ1-2, the V gene TRBV19; D is ambiguous. V lost 7 bases to trimming and J lost 4 bases, with 10 bases between them. Germline V CDR1 and CDR2: LNHDA, SQIVND (reference sequence). CDR3 length equals 12 residues. The CDR3 spells CASTTGSYGYTF. DNA for the CDR3: TGTGCCAGTACGACCGGGAGCTATGGCTACACCTTC.

The chain combines TRBV15 with TRBJ1-2; tentatively, D is TRBD1 (6 bases). Germline V gene data show CDR1 as LNHNV and CDR2 as YYDKDF (reference sequence). With 5 bases removed from V and 2 bases from J, the gap between germline ends came to 12 bases. The CDR3 is 14 amino acids. CDR3 loop: CATSAGTTNYGYTF. CDR3 coding DNA: TGTGCCACCAGCGCCGGGACAACCAACTATGGCTACACCTTC. The entire variable domain, with the rest obtained from reference TRBV15 and TRBJ1-2, is as follows: DAMVIQNPRYQVTQFGKPVTLSCSQTLNHNVMYWYQQKSSQAPKLLFHYYDKDFNNEADTPDNFQSRRPNTSFCFLDIRSPGLGDTAMYLCATSAGTTNYGYTFGSGTRLTVV.

The chain is built from TRBV12-3 or TRBV12-4 and TRBJ2-7; no reliable D call. Trimming removed 6 bases at V and 0 bases at J, with 9 bases between. The CDR3 consists of 13 residues. For the CDR3, the DNA is TGTGCCAGCAGCCTCTCTGTCTCCTACGAGCAGTACTTC. This codes for CASSLSVSYEQYF.

The CDR3 here is CASSQASGSVKKGEQYF. CDR3 coding DNA: TGTGCCAGCAGCCAAGCTAGCGGGAGCGTAAAGAAGGGCGAGCAGTACTTC. The V call is TRBV3-1, the J call TRBJ2-7; 10 bases match TRBD2. The CDR3 totals 17 residues. CDR1 is LGHDT, CDR2 YNNKEL, per germline (reference sequence). Trimming at V came to 1 base and at J to 6 bases, leaving 12 bases not matched to a gene.

This rearrangement joins TRBV12-3 or TRBV12-4 to TRBJ2-7; TRBD1 agrees at 8 bases. This CDR3 is built from 15 residues. Trimming at V came to 1 base and at J to 4 bases, leaving 6 bases not matched to a gene. The CDR3 here is CASSLGGTGGYEQYF. The CDR3 DNA reads TGTGCCAGCAGTTTAGGCGGGACAGGAGGGTACGAGCAGTACTTC.

The genes are TRBV12-3 or TRBV12-4 and TRBJ2-7, with TRBD1 matching over 8 bases. The J segment lost 6 bases and the V segment lost 5 bases, leaving 3 bases of the junction unmatched. The CDR3 has 12 residues. This CDR3 is CASSRTGSEQYF. CDR3 coding DNA: TGTGCCAGCAGTAGGACAGGGAGCGAGCAGTACTTC.

This chain connects TRBV7-9 to TRBJ2-1; D is ambiguous. V was shortened by 5 bases and J by 5 bases, with 16 bases between the two germline ends. This CDR3 has 15 amino acids. Per the germline V gene, CDR1 is SEHNR and CDR2 is FQNEAQ (reference sequence). The CDR3 nucleotides read TGTGCCAGCAGCATAAGTTTTCAAAGACACAATGAGCAGTTCTTC. Translated, it gives CASSISFQRHNEQFF. Full variable domain (missing parts from reference TRBV7-9 and TRBJ2-1): DTGVSQNPRHKITKRGQNVTFRCDPISEHNRLYWYRQTLGQGPEFLTYFQNEAQLEKSRLLSDRFSAERPKGSFSTLEIQRTEQGDSAMYLCASSISFQRHNEQFFGPGTRLTVL.

This chain links TRBV7-8 with TRBJ2-1, with 13 positions matching TRBD2. Germline V gene lookup returns CDR1 SGHVS and CDR2 FQNEAQ. The ends lost 4 bases at V and 8 bases at J; junction bases unmatched: 8. The CDR3 has 16 residues. The CDR3 loop reads CASSWRTSGSADEQFF. The CDR3 DNA reads TGTGCCAGCAGCTGGAGGACTAGCGGGAGCGCGGATGAGCAGTTCTTC.

This clonotype was found once. The gene calls are TRBV20-1 and TRBJ1-5; D ambiguous. The germline gives CDR1 DFQATT, CDR2 SNEGSKA (reference sequence). The length of the CDR3 is 14 residues. V was trimmed by 0 bases and J by 1 base, leaving 7 bases between them. The CDR3: CSARDFQSNQPQHF. CDR3 coding DNA: TGCAGTGCTAGAGATTTTCAGAGCAATCAGCCCCAGCATTTT.

The chain has TRBV6-5 and TRBJ1-5; 7 bases line up with TRBD1. This CDR3 comprises 13 residues. Germline CDR1 is MNHEY and CDR2 is SVGAGI. J lost 5 bases, V lost 6 bases, and 4 bases had no gene match. In DNA, the CDR3 is TGTGCCAGCAGGACAGGGTTCGATCAGCCCCAGCATTTT. This sequence encodes CASRTGFDQPQHF.

V and J are TRBV28 and TRBJ2-3; 11 bases map to TRBD1. CDR3 length equals 14 residues. CDR1 MDHEN and CDR2 SYDVKM come from the germline V gene. V gave up 7 bases and J gave up 12 bases; unmatched junction bases: 12. As DNA, the CDR3 is TGTGCCAGCACCCTAGGTCAGGACAGGGGGCGTCAGTATTTT. The encoded protein is CASTLGQDRGRQYF.

This clonotype came up once. The chain carries TRBV6-6 and TRBJ2-5, with D possibly being TRBD1 (5 bases). V lost 6 bases, J lost 5 bases, and 13 bases lay in between. Looked up from germline, CDR1 is MNHNY and CDR2 is SVGAGI (reference sequence). The CDR3 spans 13 residues. CDR3 DNA: TGTGCCAGCAGCCTCCCCAGGGTGGAGACCCAGTACTTC. It is translated as CASSLPRVETQYF.

The chain combines TRBV19 with TRBJ2-7; weak D call: TRBD1 (5 bases). This CDR3 has 15 residues. Trimming cost V 5 bases and J 5 bases, with 19 bases left between them. Germline V lookup: CDR1 LNHDA, CDR2 SQIVND (reference sequence). The CDR3, as DNA: TGTGCCAGTAGTCCCCGGGTGCAGCCAGGGAACGAGCAGTACTTC. Amino acids: CASSPRVQPGNEQYF.

This clonotype came up once. V and J are TRBV29-1 and TRBJ2-2; 7 bases line up with TRBD1. From germline, CDR1 is SQVTM and CDR2 ANQGSEA. V was clipped by 7 bases and J by 1 base; unmatched bases: 6. CDR3 length: 14 residues. This CDR3 reads CSAPGQMNTGELFF. The CDR3 DNA reads TGCAGCGCACCGGGACAGATGAACACCGGGGAGCTGTTTTTT.

V gene TRBV28 combines with J gene TRBJ1-2; TRBD1 matches at 7 bases. Germline V gene data show CDR1 as MDHEN and CDR2 as SYDVKM. The CDR3 is made up of 13 amino acids. With 7 bases clipped from V and 8 bases from J, the junction kept 10 bases outside the gene matches. The CDR3 reads CASTEDRVKGYTF. CDR3 DNA sequence: TGTGCCAGCACAGAAGACAGGGTGAAAGGCTACACCTTC.

This chain links TRBV13 with TRBJ1-1; the D gene is possibly TRBD1 (5 bases). From germline, CDR1 is PRHDT and CDR2 FYEKMQ (reference sequence). The CDR3 is 14 amino acids. The germline V and J ends were trimmed by 3 bases and 0 bases, with 8 bases remaining between them. In DNA form, the CDR3 reads TGTGCCAGCAGCTTGGCAGGGATGAACACTGAAGCTTTCTTT. Its translation is CASSLAGMNTEAFF. The full variable domain, its missing parts supplied by reference TRBV13 and TRBJ1-1, is AAGVIQSPRHLIKEKRETATLKCYPIPRHDTVYWYQQGPGQDPQFLISFYEKMQSDKGSIPDRFSAQQFSDYHSELNMSSLELGDSALYFCASSLAGMNTEAFFGQGTRLTVV.